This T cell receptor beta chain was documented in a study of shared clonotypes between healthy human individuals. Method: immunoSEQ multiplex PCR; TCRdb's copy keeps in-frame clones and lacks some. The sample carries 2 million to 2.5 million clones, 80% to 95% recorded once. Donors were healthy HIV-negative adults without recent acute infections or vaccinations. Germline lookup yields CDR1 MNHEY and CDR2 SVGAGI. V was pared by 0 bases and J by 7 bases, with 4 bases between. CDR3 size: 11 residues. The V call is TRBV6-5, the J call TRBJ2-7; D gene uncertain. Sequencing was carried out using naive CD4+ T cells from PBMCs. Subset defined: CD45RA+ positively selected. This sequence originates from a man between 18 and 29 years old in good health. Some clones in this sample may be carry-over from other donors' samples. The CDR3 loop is CASSYSREQYF. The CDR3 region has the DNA TGTGCCAGCAGTTACTCGCGGGAGCAGTACTTC.